This T cell receptor (beta chain) was recorded in a study of T-cell memory formation after mild COVID-19 (dated by TCRdb to the early 2020s). With respect to the entire study: Most TCR sequence clusters were specific to one of the two donors. The cohort comprised two young, previously healthy adult volunteers, one female and one male. In a couple of donors, T-cell clones that expanded and contracted after mild COVID-19 were tracked by sequencing TCRalpha and TCRbeta repertoires over time. Overall results and qualifications from the work: SARS-CoV-2 specificity was not confirmed for the second-wave clones peaking on day 37. Balanced CD4/CD8 phenotypes were observed for clones contracting from day 15 to 85, whereas a bias towards CD4+ was observed for a second wave of clones expanding from day 15 to 37. The study included only a couple of mild cases, and larger cohorts that include severe cases with pre-infection samples were judged to be necessary. Contracting CD4+ clones turned up mainly in the CM and EM memory subsets, whereas EMRA was where CD8+ clones were enriched. The detection of some responding clones in pre-infection memory suggests that pre-existing cross-reactive memory T cells joined the SARS-CoV-2 response.

Ficoll-Paque density gradient centrifugation was used to isolate PBMCs. This sample was sequenced with an Illumina NovaSeq 6000. TCRalpha and TCRbeta cDNA libraries were constructed by 5'RACE with constant-segment primers, with sample barcodes and unique molecular identifiers being introduced. RNA was extracted from every sample with Trizol reagent. The libraries were amplified in two PCR steps, and the second step added a second sample barcode and Illumina TruSeq adapters. Sequencing of the libraries was done on an Illumina NovaSeq, producing 2 x 150 bp paired-end reads. On the authors' methods: With migec v1.2.7, reads were demultiplexed and then collapsed into UMI-guided consensus sequences. Using mixcr v2.1.11, UMI consensuses were aligned to TRA and TRB V and J templates and then assembled into clonotypes. Clonotypes were classified as expanded or contracted when called significant by both edgeR and NoisET, with noise models trained on biological replicates. For edgeR calls, the thresholds were a false discovery rate-adjusted p below 0.01 and a log2 fold-change of 1. As an exploratory analysis of dynamics, max-normalized trajectories of the 1000 most abundant clonotypes were examined with PCA combined with hierarchical clustering. Separately sequenced CD4+ and CD8+ repertoires were used to assign the CD4 or CD8 phenotype of responding clones. The public reads were reprocessed in TCRdb via fastp at Q25 and MiXCR, keeping in-frame beta chains. Each CDR3 protein appears once, grouped with its most common genes and DNA. TCRdb's processing, not the study's, gives the V and J calls here. Counted in this sample were about 190,000 distinct CDR3 sequences; approximately 20% of them appeared once. The ten top clones hold roughly 2.4% of the sample.

CDR1 and CDR2 were assigned from the germline V gene (reference sequence) as GTSNPN and SVGIG. Relative to germline, V is 4 bases shorter and J is 7 bases shorter, with 14 bases between their ends. The CDR3 spans 13 residues, from the cysteine through the phenylalanine. Of the read, only the CDR3 DNA is kept; its 39 bases are in frame from base 1. As concerns this clonotype: The antigen it recognizes is unknown. No base qualities exist here, and no much larger clone lies one base off it.

The specimen was PBMCs or a T cell subset sorted from them (not recorded which). This receptor was taken from an adult woman who had mild COVID-19 (a few samples of this study predate the infection). The sample titles of this study are shuffled in the database, so cell type and time point are left out; the donor was told from shared clones. The rearrangement joined TRBV30 to TRBJ2-1; there is no confident call for the D gene. CDR3 protein: CAWINPGENEQFF. The DNA is as follows: TGTGCCTGGATCAATCCAGGAGAAAATGAGCAGTTCTTC.